This T cell receptor beta chain stems from a study of PD-1 blockade in classical Hodgkin lymphoma. As for this clone: Antigen specificity is unknown.

Every patient had relapsed following autologous stem cell transplantation, and cohorts differed in brentuximab vedotin exposure. Method: immunoSEQ multiplex PCR; TCRdb's copy keeps in-frame clones and lacks some. Among about 43,000 clones, around 76% were seen once, and the ten largest hold 2.5% to 3%. The study, taken as a whole, reports: In CD4+ cells, TCR diversity went up significantly by C4D1, but in CD8+ cells it did not.

The junction had 18 bases not matched to a gene; V was cut back by 6 bases and J by 0 bases. The CDR3 is 19 amino acids. CDR1 and CDR2 from the germline V gene are MNHEY and SMNVEV (reference sequence). This chain joins TRBV27 and TRBJ1-1; 8 bases align to TRBD1. The sequencing here drew on peripheral blood mononuclear cells (PBMCs), taken before the second cycle of nivolumab. The receptor was derived from a human donor with classical Hodgkin lymphoma. For the CDR3, the DNA is TGTGCCAGCAGCTCCCCCCGCAGGGGGCGCTCCCCAATGAACACTGAAGCTTTCTTT. It is translated as CASSSPRRGRSPMNTEAFF.